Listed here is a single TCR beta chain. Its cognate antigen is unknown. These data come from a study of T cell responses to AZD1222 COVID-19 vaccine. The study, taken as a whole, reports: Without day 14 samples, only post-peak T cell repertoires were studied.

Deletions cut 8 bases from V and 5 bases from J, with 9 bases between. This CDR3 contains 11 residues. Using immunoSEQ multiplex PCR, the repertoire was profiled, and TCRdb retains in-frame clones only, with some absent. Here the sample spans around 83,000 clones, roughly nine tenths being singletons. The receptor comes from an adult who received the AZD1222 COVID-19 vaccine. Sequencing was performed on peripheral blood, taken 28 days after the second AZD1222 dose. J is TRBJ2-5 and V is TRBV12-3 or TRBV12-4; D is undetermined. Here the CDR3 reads CASGLLETQYF. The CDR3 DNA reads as TGTGCCAGCGGCCTTCTCGAGACCCAGTACTTC.